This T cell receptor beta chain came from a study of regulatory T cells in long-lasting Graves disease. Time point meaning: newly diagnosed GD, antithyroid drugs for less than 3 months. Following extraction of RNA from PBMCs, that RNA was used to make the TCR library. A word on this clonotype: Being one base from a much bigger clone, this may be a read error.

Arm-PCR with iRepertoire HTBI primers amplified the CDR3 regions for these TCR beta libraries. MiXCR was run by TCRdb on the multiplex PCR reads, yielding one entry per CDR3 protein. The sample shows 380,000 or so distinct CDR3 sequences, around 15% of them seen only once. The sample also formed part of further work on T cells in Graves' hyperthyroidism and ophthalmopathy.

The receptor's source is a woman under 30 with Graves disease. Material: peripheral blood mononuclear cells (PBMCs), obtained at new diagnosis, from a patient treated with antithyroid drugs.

The CDR3 nucleotides read TGCAGTGCCCTCGGTGAGCGTAGGAACACTGAAGCTTTCTTT. This translates into CSALGERRNTEAFF. This chain connects TRBV20-1 to TRBJ1-1; D remains unclear. Germline loops: CDR1 DFQATT, CDR2 SNEGSKA (reference sequence). This CDR3 region has 14 residues. The ends were cut back, 6 bases at V and 1 base at J, with 15 bases in the middle.